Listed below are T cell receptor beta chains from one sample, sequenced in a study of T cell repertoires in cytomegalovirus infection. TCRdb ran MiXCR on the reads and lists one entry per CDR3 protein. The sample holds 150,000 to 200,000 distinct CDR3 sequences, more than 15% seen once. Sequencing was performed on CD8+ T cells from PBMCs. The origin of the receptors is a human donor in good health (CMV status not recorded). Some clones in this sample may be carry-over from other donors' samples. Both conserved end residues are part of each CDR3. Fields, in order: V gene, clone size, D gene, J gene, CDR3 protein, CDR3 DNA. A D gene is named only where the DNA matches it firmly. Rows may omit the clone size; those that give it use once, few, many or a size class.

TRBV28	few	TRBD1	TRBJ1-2	CASSLDRVVLYGYTF	TGTGCCAGCAGTTTGGACAGGGTGGTCCTCTATGGCTACACCTTC
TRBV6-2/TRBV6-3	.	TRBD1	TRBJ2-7	CASSYPDRDFTYEQYF	TGTGCCAGCAGTTACCCAGACAGGGATTTTACCTACGAGCAGTACTTC
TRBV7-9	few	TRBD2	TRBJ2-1	CASSVSGGRNYEQFF	TGTGCCAGCAGCGTTAGCGGGGGAAGGAATTATGAGCAGTTCTTC
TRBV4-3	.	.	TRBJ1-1	CASSQAGASTEAFF	TGCGCCAGCAGCCAAGCCGGAGCGTCCACTGAAGCTTTCTTT
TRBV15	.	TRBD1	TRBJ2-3	CATSKSDRGPIDTQYF	TGTGCCACCAGCAAATCCGACAGGGGACCTATAGATACGCAGTATTTT
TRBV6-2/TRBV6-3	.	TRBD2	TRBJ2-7	CASNDGLAYEQYF	TGTGCCAGCAACGACGGACTAGCTTACGAGCAGTACTTC
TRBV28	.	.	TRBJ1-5	CASSLSPFSNQPQHF	TGTGCCAGCAGTTTGTCACCCTTTAGCAATCAGCCCCAGCATTTT
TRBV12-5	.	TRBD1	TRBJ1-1	CASGRTGERFTEAFF	TGTGCTAGTGGCAGGACAGGGGAAAGGTTCACTGAAGCTTTCTTT
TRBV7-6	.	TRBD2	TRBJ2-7	CASSPGLAPLEQYF	TGTGCCAGCAGCCCGGGACTAGCGCCATTGGAGCAGTACTTC
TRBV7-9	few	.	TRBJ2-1	CASSFVGGLNEQFF	TGTGCCAGCAGCTTTGTCGGGGGGCTTAATGAGCAGTTCTTC
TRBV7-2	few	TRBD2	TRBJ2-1	CASSRGVWQFF	TGTGCCAGCAGCCGGGGGGTATGGCAGTTCTTC
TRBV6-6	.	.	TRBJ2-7	CASRINQATGTSYEQYF	TGTGCCAGCAGAATCAATCAAGCGACAGGAACCTCCTACGAGCAGTACTTC
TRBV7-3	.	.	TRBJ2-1	CASSSANEQFF	TGTGCCAGCAGCTCAGCTAATGAGCAGTTCTTC
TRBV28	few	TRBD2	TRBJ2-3	CASSLRLAGTDTQYF	TGTGCCAGCAGTTTAAGGCTAGCGGGCACAGATACGCAGTATTTT
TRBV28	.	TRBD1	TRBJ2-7	CASIESGTGTYEQYF	TGTGCCAGCATTGAGTCCGGGACAGGGACCTACGAGCAGTACTTC